The subject of this entry is one T cell receptor beta chain. The antigen remains unidentified. The data are from a study of response to subunit inactivated influenza vaccine. Notes on the study in general: The authors suggested that every seasonal influenza vaccination recruits few new T cells.

TCRdb re-analysed the RT-PCR reads in MiXCR, keeping a single row per CDR3 protein. The data show around 170,000 distinct CDR3 sequences, about 10% seen once. The junction had 4 bases not matched to a gene; V was cut back by 5 bases and J by 5 bases. Germline values: CDR1 MNHEY, CDR2 SMNVEV (reference sequence). The CDR3 has 14 amino acids. This chain uses TRBV27 with TRBJ1-4; 8 bases fit TRBD1. The sequencing used CD8+ T cells sorted from PBMCs, collected around 2 years after vaccination. This receptor was obtained from a man between 45 and 75 years old who received an inactivated influenza vaccine. CDR3: CASSVTGGNEKLFF. The CDR3, as DNA: TGTGCCAGCAGTGTCACAGGGGGAAATGAAAAACTGTTTTTT.